This passage covers 12 T cell receptor beta chains from one sample sequenced in a study of T cell repertoires in cytomegalovirus infection. No antigen has been assigned to these receptors. TCRdb reanalysed the reads using MiXCR and keeps one entry per CDR3 protein. The sample carries some 200,000 distinct CDR3 sequences, around 35% recorded once. Specimen: CD8+ T cells from cultured PBMCs, collected from culture after CMV antigen stimulation. The receptor set was obtained from a human donor in good health (CMV status not recorded). Some clones in this sample may be carry-over from other donors' samples.

This chain links TRBV28 with TRBJ2-7, with 8 bases fitting TRBD2. Losses at the gene ends were 5 bases for V and 12 bases for J; bases not matched to a gene: 9. From germline, CDR1 is MDHEN and CDR2 SYDVKM. CDR3 length equals 12 residues. The CDR3 protein is CASSPSGPSPYF. The CDR3 DNA follows: TGTGCCAGCAGTCCTAGCGGGCCATCCCCGTACTTC.

Only one count was recorded for this clonotype. The chain uses TRBV5-4 and TRBJ1-1; D ambiguous. Germline V gene data show CDR1 as SGHNT and CDR2 as YYREEE (reference sequence). This CDR3 has 13 residues. Trimming took 4 bases from V and 1 from J, leaving 8 bases between them. The CDR3 bases are TGTGCCAGCAGCCCTGTATCGAACACTGAAGCTTTCTTT. This encodes CASSPVSNTEAFF.

There are many counts of this clonotype. This chain joins TRBV7-6 and TRBJ2-7; the match to TRBD2 covers 10 bases. Trimming at V came to 2 bases and at J to 6 bases, leaving 4 bases not matched to a gene. The CDR3 runs 14 residues. Germline CDR1 SGHVS, CDR2 FNYEAQ. The CDR3 here is CASSLKAGGPEQYF. CDR3 nucleotide sequence: TGTGCCAGCAGCTTAAAAGCGGGAGGGCCCGAGCAGTACTTC. Combining the CDR3 with reference TRBV7-6 and TRBJ2-7 gives the whole variable domain GAGVSQSPRYKVTKRGQDVALRCDPISGHVSLYWYRQALGQGPEFLTYFNYEAQQDKSGLPNDRFSAERPEGSISTLTIQRTEQRDSAMYRCASSLKAGGPEQYFGPGTRLTVT.

The genes are TRBV27 and TRBJ2-3, with 9 bases matching TRBD1. CDR1 is MNHEY and CDR2 is SMNVEV in the germline V gene (reference sequence). This CDR3 comprises 15 residues. J gave up 2 bases and V 6 bases, and 6 bases lay outside the gene matches. DNA for the CDR3: TGTGCCAGCAGCTATACAGGGGGCGCCACAGATACGCAGTATTTT. This translates into CASSYTGGATDTQYF.

The V and J genes are TRBV7-9 and TRBJ1-2; 7 bases agree with TRBD1. CDR3 length: 15 amino acids. V lost 5 bases, J lost 4 bases, and 10 bases stayed unmatched. In germline, CDR1 is SEHNR, CDR2 FQNEAQ (reference sequence). CDR3 bases: TGTGCCAGCAGCCTCGACAGGGCGCTAATCTATGGCTACACCTTC. This translates into CASSLDRALIYGYTF.

The chain carries TRBV29-1 and TRBJ2-7; 7 bases match TRBD1. Germline V CDR1 and CDR2: SQVTM, ANQGSEA. J gave up 6 bases and V 7 bases, and 6 bases lay outside the gene matches. The CDR3 runs 11 residues. The CDR3 coding sequence is TGCAGCGCGCGACAGGGCGGCGAGCAGTACTTC. Translated: CSARQGGEQYF.

The chain employs TRBV28 and TRBJ1-1; 10 nucleotides agree with TRBD1. Germline assignment: CDR1 MDHEN and CDR2 SYDVKM. This CDR3 is 17 amino acids long. V dropped 2 bases and J dropped 1; count of bases not matched to a gene: 7. This CDR3 reads CASSLVGTGARNTEAFF. CDR3 DNA: TGTGCCAGCAGTTTAGTTGGGACAGGGGCGCGGAACACTGAAGCTTTCTTT.

In this sample, this clonotype turned up a few times. The chain links TRBV7-9 to TRBJ2-7; no clear D gene. The germline V and J ends were trimmed by 0 bases and 4 bases, with 13 bases remaining between them. Germline CDR1 reads SEHNR; CDR2 reads FQNEAQ (reference sequence). The CDR3 runs 15 residues. For the CDR3, the DNA is TGTGCCAGCAGCTTAGCGCTGTTCACTGGGTACGAGCAGTACTTC. This gives the protein CASSLALFTGYEQYF.

This clonotype was counted only a few times. The rearrangement joins TRBV7-8 to TRBJ2-7; D not resolved. CDR3 length: 17 residues. In germline, CDR1 is SGHVS, CDR2 FQNEAQ. Trimming cost V 4 bases and J 5 bases, with 24 bases left between them. The CDR3 DNA reads as TGTGCCAGCAGCTACCCCGCGGTGGGAAGTGGGCGAAACGAGCAGTACTTC. This gives the protein CASSYPAVGSGRNEQYF.

A few counts support this clonotype. The chain links TRBV11-2 to TRBJ2-6; D is uncertain. V lost 0 bases, J lost 4 bases, and 4 bases lay in between. The CDR3 is made up of 14 amino acids. Germline V gives CDR1 SGHAT, CDR2 FQNNGV. Here the CDR3 reads CASSLDAGANVLTF. The CDR3 DNA follows: TGTGCCAGCAGCTTAGATGCGGGGGCCAACGTCCTGACTTTC.

CDR3 coding DNA: TGTGCCAGCGGGGGGGGGAAAACGGCGCTCAGCAATCAGCCCCAGCATTTT. Its protein product is CASGGGKTALSNQPQHF. The V call is TRBV27, the J call TRBJ1-5; TRBD1 might be the D (5 bases). Trimming left V 8 bases short and J 1 base short, with 21 bases between. Per the germline V gene, CDR1 is MNHEY and CDR2 is SMNVEV (reference sequence). The CDR3 contains 17 residues.

This chain links TRBV14 with TRBJ2-2, with TRBD2 matching over 11 bases. The length of the CDR3 is 16 residues. J was trimmed by 3 bases and V by 2 bases; bases with no gene match: 2. Germline lookup yields CDR1 SGHDN and CDR2 FVKESK. The CDR3 spells CASSQRTSGYTGELFF. The CDR3 DNA follows: TGTGCCAGCAGCCAAAGGACTAGCGGGTACACCGGGGAGCTGTTTTTT.